Below are 27 T cell receptor beta chains sequenced from a single sample in a study of cytomegalovirus exposure and HLA in healthy donors. Data came from immunoSEQ multiplex PCR; TCRdb stores just in-frame clones and leaves some out. The sample shows roughly 130,000 clones, 88% of them seen only once. The sequencing sample was made of PBMCs. Every receptor here comes from a man aged 25-45 years in good health and CMV-seronegative.

The gene calls are TRBV9 and TRBJ2-1, with 10 nucleotides matching TRBD2. This CDR3 spans 15 amino acids. Germline V CDR1 and CDR2: SGDLS, YYNGEE. Germline trimming cut 4 bases from V and 7 bases from J; bases unmatched to any gene: 8. CDR3 sequence (DNA): TGTGCCAGCAGCCCCGCGGGGACTAGCGTAAATGAGCAGTTCTTC. Translated: CASSPAGTSVNEQFF.

The sample holds one count of this clone. V and J are TRBV15 and TRBJ2-7; maybe TRBD1 (5 bases). Germline assignment: CDR1 LNHNV and CDR2 YYDKDF (reference sequence). V was pared by 5 bases and J by 5 bases, with 16 bases between. This CDR3 has 14 amino acids. This chain's CDR3 is CATSYDSEQNEQYF. The CDR3 DNA reads as TGTGCCACCAGCTACGACAGTGAACAAAACGAGCAGTACTTC.

The chain combines TRBV4-2 with TRBJ2-7; TRBD2 is a possible D gene (6 bases). V lost 1 base and J lost 3, with 13 bases in between. The CDR3 has 15 residues. Germline values: CDR1 LGHNA, CDR2 YNFKEQ. CDR3 residues: CASSQAGGILYEQYF. CDR3 DNA sequence: TGTGCCAGCAGCCAAGCGGGCGGGATCCTCTACGAGCAGTACTTC.

The chain is built from TRBV18 and TRBJ2-7; D unclear. Germline loops: CDR1 KGHSH, CDR2 LQKENI. Trimming took off 3 bases at V and 2 bases at J, with 8 bases between the two ends. The CDR3 is made up of 13 amino acids. The DNA of the CDR3 is TGTGCCAGCTCACCGGGCAGAGCCTACGAGCAGTACTTC. It codes for CASSPGRAYEQYF.

V usage is TRBV10-3 and J usage is TRBJ1-4; D is perhaps TRBD1 (5 bases). Trimming removed 0 bases from V and 10 bases from J, with 12 bases in between. This CDR3 contains 14 residues. CDR1 is ENHRY and CDR2 is SYGVKD in the germline V gene. The DNA of the CDR3 is TGTGCCATCAGTGAGTCGCCGGACAAGTCAAAACTGTTTTTT. It yields the protein CAISESPDKSKLFF.

The table lists this clone with a few counts. This chain uses TRBV10-3 with TRBJ1-6; D not certain. The CDR3 is 9 residues long. Germline-derived CDR1 and CDR2 are ENHRY and SYGVKD. V lost 11 bases and J lost 9, with 5 bases in between. CDR3 in DNA: TGTGCCCCCAGTTCACCCCTCCACTTT. Translated, it gives CAPSSPLHF.

The chain uses TRBV7-9 and TRBJ2-1; 7 bases agree with TRBD2. Germline CDR1 is SEHNR and CDR2 is FQNEAQ (reference sequence). Trimming took 7 bases from V and 4 from J; bases not matched to a gene: 7. This CDR3 has 14 residues. For the CDR3, the DNA is TGTGCCAGCAACCGGGACTACCTGTACAATGAGCAGTTCTTC. Translating it yields CASNRDYLYNEQFF.

The V call is TRBV5-4, the J call TRBJ1-5; the D is unclear. The germline gives CDR1 SGHNT, CDR2 YYREEE (reference sequence). This CDR3 has 13 amino acids. With 0 bases removed from V and 3 bases from J, the gap between germline ends came to 4 bases. In DNA, the CDR3 is TGTGCCAGCAGCTTGGACATCAATCAGCCCCAGCATTTT. Translation: CASSLDINQPQHF. The complete variable domain, with remaining parts taken from reference TRBV5-4 and TRBJ1-5, reads ETGVTQSPTHLIKTRGQQVTLRCSSQSGHNTVSWYQQALGQGPQFIFQYYREEENGRGNFPPRFSGLQFPNYSSELNVNALELDDSALYLCASSLDINQPQHFGDGTRLSIL.

This clone appeared once. This chain connects TRBV5-1 to TRBJ1-3; possible D gene TRBD1, 6 bases. CDR3 length equals 15 residues. Between the trimmed V and J ends, which lost 2 bases and 0 bases, there was a span of 9 bases. From germline, CDR1 is SGHRS and CDR2 YFSETQ. The CDR3 is CASSLPTGSGNTIYF. DNA for the CDR3: TGCGCCAGCAGCTTACCGACAGGCTCTGGAAACACCATATATTTT.

The rearrangement uses TRBV29-1 and TRBJ1-5, with 8 bases lining up with TRBD1. Germline V gene lookup returns CDR1 SQVTM and CDR2 ANQGSEA. This CDR3 is 13 amino acids long. Trimming cost V 5 bases and J 6 bases; bases outside gene matches: 6. This CDR3 reads CSVLDRVGQPQHF. The CDR3 DNA is TGCAGCGTTTTGGACAGGGTGGGTCAGCCCCAGCATTTT.

This chain's CDR3 is CASSSRGLEGNTIYF. The CDR3, as DNA: TGTGCCAGCAGCAGCAGGGGGCTAGAAGGAAACACCATATATTTT. The chain has TRBV6-5 and TRBJ1-3; 8 bases map to TRBD1. Germline V gene data show CDR1 as MNHEY and CDR2 as SVGAGI. J was trimmed by 4 bases and V by 6 bases; bases with no gene match: 8. The CDR3 totals 15 residues.

This clone was seen a handful of times. The chain is built from TRBV7-9 and TRBJ2-1, with 7 bases identical to TRBD2. CDR3 length: 16 residues. Germline V CDR1 and CDR2: SEHNR, FQNEAQ (reference sequence). J was trimmed by 7 bases and V by 0 bases; bases with no gene match: 9. The CDR3, as DNA: TGTGCCAGCAGCTTAGCGAAGGCGGGAGTAGGGAATGAGCAGTTCTTC. Translating gives CASSLAKAGVGNEQFF.

This clone was counted at least ten times. This chain connects TRBV7-8 to TRBJ1-2; no clear D. Germline lookup yields CDR1 SGHVS and CDR2 FQNEAQ. CDR3 length: 15 amino acids. V dropped 2 bases and J dropped 4 bases, with 14 bases sitting between them. The DNA of the CDR3 is TGTGCCAGCAGCTTAAGGGAGGGAGCTGGCTATGGCTACACCTTC. It yields the protein CASSLREGAGYGYTF. Full variable domain (outside the CDR3, taken from reference TRBV7-8 and TRBJ1-2): GAGVSQSPRYKVAKRGQDVALRCDPISGHVSLFWYQQALGQGPEFLTYFQNEAQLDKSGLPSDRFFAERPEGSVSTLKIQRTQQEDSAVYLCASSLREGAGYGYTFGSGTRLTVV.

The chain employs TRBV30 and TRBJ2-2, with D possibly being TRBD2 (6 bases). CDR1 is GTSNPN, CDR2 SVGIG, per germline (reference sequence). V gave up 3 bases and J gave up 3 bases, with 8 bases separating them. This CDR3 spans 13 amino acids. The CDR3 reads CAWRRDHTGELFF. CDR3 nucleotide sequence: TGTGCCTGGAGGCGGGACCACACCGGGGAGCTGTTTTTT.

The rearrangement uses TRBV6-6 and TRBJ2-1, with D possibly TRBD2 on 6 matching bases. CDR1 and CDR2 (germline): MNHNY, SVGAGI (reference sequence). Trimming left V 7 bases short and J 10 bases short, with 20 bases between. The CDR3 length is 14 residues. The CDR3 nucleotides read TGTGCCAGCACCCCCGGAGGGTCACGGCGGGAGCAGTTCTTC. Protein: CASTPGGSRREQFF.

The chain is built from TRBV11-2 and TRBJ2-7; no reliable D call. CDR1 and CDR2 (germline): SGHAT, FQNNGV. The CDR3 contains 14 residues. Trimming left V 2 bases short and J 3 bases short, with 11 bases between. The CDR3 reads CASSLSVRGYEQYF. For the CDR3, the DNA is TGTGCCAGCAGCTTATCGGTTCGCGGCTACGAGCAGTACTTC.

The chain recombines TRBV5-1 with TRBJ2-3, with 7 nucleotides matching TRBD1. The germline V gene has CDR1 SGHRS and CDR2 YFSETQ. V was pared by 1 base and J by 1 base, with 6 bases of the junction left unmatched. The CDR3 spans 16 residues. Here the CDR3 DNA reads TGCGCCAGCAGCTTGATATTCGGGACAGGCACAGATACGCAGTATTTT. Amino acids: CASSLIFGTGTDTQYF.

This sequence joins TRBV29-1 and TRBJ2-3, with D possibly matching TRBD1 (5 bases). Germline assignment: CDR1 SQVTM and CDR2 ANQGSEA. CDR3 size: 13 residues. The V end was cut by 4 bases, the J end by 1 base, with 9 bases between. In DNA, the CDR3 is TGCAGCGTTGGAAAAGGGGGCACAGATACGCAGTATTTT. Protein: CSVGKGGTDTQYF.

The V and J genes are TRBV5-1 and TRBJ1-5; possibly TRBD1 for D (5 bases). The CDR3 runs to 15 residues. Trimming left V 4 bases short and J 7 bases short, with 18 bases between. Germline-derived CDR1 and CDR2 are SGHRS and YFSETQ. DNA for the CDR3: TGCGCCAGCAGCATTACTCCGGGGGTCAGGCAGCCCCAGCATTTT. Translated: CASSITPGVRQPQHF.

The chain uses TRBV5-1 and TRBJ2-3; no clear D. V shed 4 bases and J shed 6 bases, with 12 bases lying between them. CDR3 length: 13 residues. Germline V gives CDR1 SGHRS, CDR2 YFSETQ. Here the CDR3 DNA reads TGCGCCAGCAGCATACTTAGAGTTGATACGCAGTATTTT. Translating gives CASSILRVDTQYF.

The chain couples TRBV27 to TRBJ2-7; the match to TRBD1 covers 8 bases. V lost 2 bases and J lost 6; bases outside the gene matches: 9. The length of the CDR3 is 15 residues. CDR1 is MNHEY and CDR2 is SMNVEV in the germline V gene (reference sequence). CDR3 in amino acids: CASSLRATGVGEQYF. The CDR3 region has the DNA TGTGCCAGCAGTTTACGTGCGACAGGGGTAGGCGAGCAGTACTTC.

The chain combines TRBV28 with TRBJ2-4; unclear D gene. The V end lost 1 base, the J end lost 0 bases, and 7 bases lay between the germline ends. The germline CDR1 and CDR2 sequences are MDHEN and SYDVKM. This CDR3 comprises 15 residues. As DNA, the CDR3 is TGTGCCAGCAGTTTATTACTTGAAGCCAAAAACATTCAGTACTTC. Its protein product is CASSLLLEAKNIQYF.

The chain employs TRBV6-5 and TRBJ2-1; 10 bases match TRBD2. Trimming took 0 bases from V and 9 from J; bases not matched to a gene: 8. CDR3 length: 16 residues. Germline CDR1 is MNHEY and CDR2 is SVGAGI. The CDR3 loop is CASSYSIASGRGEQFF. The CDR3 bases are TGTGCCAGCAGTTACTCTATTGCTAGCGGGAGAGGTGAGCAGTTCTTC.

The chain combines TRBV6-1 with TRBJ2-1, with no clear D. V dropped 2 bases and J dropped 6 bases, with 8 bases sitting between them. This CDR3 is built from 13 residues. CDR1 is MNHNS and CDR2 is SASEGT in the germline V gene. CDR3 residues: CASSERSLNEQFF. CDR3 nucleotides: TGTGCCAGCAGTGAACGGTCCCTCAATGAGCAGTTCTTC.

This sequence joins TRBV9 and TRBJ1-2; 8 bases map to TRBD1. Per germline, CDR1 SGDLS and CDR2 YYNGEE. V lost 1 base to trimming and J lost 7 bases; unmatched junction nucleotides: 3. The CDR3 covers 13 residues. The CDR3 nucleotides are TGTGCCAGCAGCGTACAGGGGGCGCTTGGCTACACCTTC. Its translation: CASSVQGALGYTF.

This clone was picked up one time. V is TRBV5-1 and J is TRBJ2-7, with 11 bases fitting TRBD2. Germline CDR1 SGHRS, CDR2 YFSETQ. This CDR3 region has 15 residues. The ends lost 4 bases at V and 7 bases at J; junction bases unmatched: 10. CDR3 in DNA: TGCGCCAGCAGCCTCGCACTAGCGGGAGCGAGAGAGCAGTACTTC. Encoded protein: CASSLALAGAREQYF.

This clone has a handful of counts. The gene calls are TRBV19 and TRBJ2-7; possibly TRBD2 for D (5 bases). Per germline, CDR1 LNHDA and CDR2 SQIVND (reference sequence). The CDR3 consists of 14 residues. V was shortened by 1 base and J by 3 bases, with 10 bases between the two germline ends. The CDR3 coding sequence is TGTGCCAGTAGTATAGCGGCGAGGGACTACGAGCAGTACTTC. Translation gives CASSIAARDYEQYF.